One sample yielded the 21 T cell receptor beta chains listed below, sequenced in a study of PD-1 blockade in classical Hodgkin lymphoma. The protocol was immunoSEQ multiplex PCR, while the TCRdb copy is restricted to in-frame clones and leaves out a portion. The sample yields about 50,000 clones, around 90% seen once. Specified time point: cycle 4 day 1 (C4D1), after less than 7 weeks of nivolumab. With no exception, relapse followed autologous stem cell transplantation in all patients, and brentuximab vedotin exposure varied. Source: peripheral blood mononuclear cells (PBMCs), taken before the fourth cycle of nivolumab. The receptors were gathered from a human donor with classical Hodgkin lymphoma.

The CDR3 spells CASSFGTSGTYEQYF. In DNA form, the CDR3 reads TGTGCCAGCAGCTTCGGGACTAGCGGGACCTACGAGCAGTACTTC. The chain employs TRBV11-3 and TRBJ2-7, with TRBD2 identical over 13 bases. After removal of 3 bases from V and 2 bases from J, the junction contained 1 base not matched to a gene. Germline CDR1 SGHNT, CDR2 YENEEA. The CDR3 is 15 amino acids.

V and J are TRBV18 and TRBJ1-1; D ambiguous. This CDR3 contains 15 residues. V was shortened by 2 bases and J by 4 bases, with 14 bases between the two germline ends. Germline CDR1 reads KGHSH; CDR2 reads LQKENI. CDR3: CASSPGESLGTEAFF. For the CDR3, the DNA is TGTGCCAGCTCACCAGGGGAGTCATTGGGCACTGAAGCTTTCTTT.

This sequence joins TRBV5-1 and TRBJ2-1; D unclear. CDR1 is SGHRS and CDR2 is YFSETQ in the germline V gene. CDR3 length: 13 residues. V lost 4 bases and J lost 10, with 15 bases in between. The DNA of the CDR3 is TGCGCCAGCAGCCTACGGACGTATCCCGAGCAGTTCTTC. Translation: CASSLRTYPEQFF.

V and J are TRBV9 and TRBJ2-7, with D perhaps TRBD2 (6 bases). Germline-derived CDR1 and CDR2 are SGDLS and YYNGEE. The germline V and J ends were trimmed by 3 bases and 0 bases, with 10 bases remaining between them. The CDR3 extends over 14 amino acids. The CDR3 nucleotides are TGTGCCAGCAGCGGGAGGGTGGGCTCCTACGAGCAGTACTTC. This codes for CASSGRVGSYEQYF.

V usage is TRBV19 and J usage is TRBJ1-5, with unresolved D. The germline V and J ends were trimmed by 3 bases and 1 base, with 7 bases remaining between them. The CDR3 runs 14 residues. Germline values: CDR1 LNHDA, CDR2 SQIVND (reference sequence). This CDR3 is CASSILQSNQPQHF. The CDR3 region has the DNA TGTGCCAGTAGTATCTTACAGAGCAATCAGCCCCAGCATTTT.

The V and J genes are TRBV19 and TRBJ1-5; D is unclear. The V gene lost 6 bases and the J gene lost 6 bases, with 15 bases spanning the gap. The V gene's germline CDR1 is LNHDA and CDR2 SQIVND (reference sequence). This CDR3 is built from 14 residues. In nucleotides, the CDR3 is TGTGCCAGTAGGGTGATGTCGGTTGGTCAGCCCCAGCATTTT. Translated, it gives CASRVMSVGQPQHF.

The V call is TRBV12-5, the J call TRBJ2-5; 9 bases fit TRBD2. CDR3 length: 16 amino acids. Germline V gene lookup returns CDR1 LGHNT and CDR2 FRNRAP. J lost 1 base, V lost 1 base, and 4 bases had no gene match. DNA for the CDR3: TGTGCTAGTGGTTTGGAGCTAGCGGGAACCCAAGAGACCCAGTACTTC. It encodes CASGLELAGTQETQYF.

The chain links TRBV10-3 to TRBJ2-1, with D perhaps assigned TRBD1 or TRBD2 (5 bases each). Trimming took 3 bases from V and 5 from J, leaving 20 bases between them. CDR3 length: 17 residues. Germline CDR1 and CDR2: ENHRY and SYGVKD. The DNA of the CDR3 is TGTGCCATCAGTGACCCGAAGGATTCCGGGGCTCACAATGAGCAGTTCTTC. This translates into CAISDPKDSGAHNEQFF.

The chain links TRBV9 to TRBJ2-7, with a tentative D call TRBD2 (5 bases). V was clipped by 1 base and J by 3 bases, with 11 bases between them. Germline V CDR1 and CDR2: SGDLS, YYNGEE. CDR3 length: 14 residues. The CDR3 spells CASSVNPGNYEQYF. CDR3 nucleotide sequence: TGTGCCAGCAGCGTAAATCCGGGGAACTACGAGCAGTACTTC.

The CDR3 reads CASSSSPATLNGYTF. CDR3 sequence (DNA): TGTGCCAGCAGTTCGTCTCCGGCAACCCTAAATGGCTACACCTTC. V and J are TRBV27 and TRBJ1-2; D gene ambiguous. The CDR3 extends over 15 amino acids. Trimming removed 4 bases at V and 6 bases at J, with 18 bases between. CDR1 is MNHEY, CDR2 SMNVEV, per germline (reference sequence).

The J gene is TRBJ1-2, the V gene TRBV7-3; the match to TRBD1 covers 7 bases. V shed 5 bases, J shed 7 bases, and the junction held 10 bases outside the gene matches. CDR3 size: 14 residues. Germline V gene sequence: CDR1 SGHTA, CDR2 FQGTGA. CDR3 residues: CASSLGTAWGGYTF. The DNA for the CDR3 is TGTGCCAGCAGCCTTGGGACAGCCTGGGGTGGCTACACCTTC.

This clone was recorded a few times. The chain is built from TRBV14 and TRBJ1-1, with D uncertain. Trimming took 1 base from V and 4 from J, leaving 10 bases between them. CDR3 length: 14 amino acids. In germline, CDR1 is SGHDN, CDR2 FVKESK. The CDR3: CASSQVLRSTEAFF. CDR3 coding DNA: TGTGCCAGCAGCCAAGTCCTCAGATCCACTGAAGCTTTCTTT.

The chain links TRBV7-6 to TRBJ2-7; TRBD2 matches 7 bases. The CDR3 totals 15 residues. The ends lost 1 base at V and 3 bases at J; junction bases unmatched: 6. The germline V gene has CDR1 SGHVS and CDR2 FNYEAQ. The CDR3 sequence: CASSLGLRENYEQYF. CDR3 DNA sequence: TGTGCCAGCAGCTTAGGTCTGCGGGAGAACTACGAGCAGTACTTC.

The table lists this clone with a count of one. The chain couples TRBV12-5 to TRBJ1-5; D not resolved. The CDR3 totals 11 residues. V dropped 6 bases and J dropped 5 bases, with 5 bases sitting between them. Germline V gives CDR1 LGHNT, CDR2 FRNRAP. The CDR3 loop is CASGNHQPQHF. In DNA, the CDR3 is TGTGCTAGTGGAAACCATCAGCCCCAGCATTTT.

The chain joins TRBV4-2 to TRBJ2-3, with 7 bases matching TRBD1. Germline values: CDR1 LGHNA, CDR2 YNFKEQ. This CDR3 comprises 16 residues. With V trimmed by 2 bases and J by 3 bases, 8 bases remained unmatched. The CDR3 DNA sequence: TGTGCCAGCAGCCAATCCTGGGCAGGGGGAACAGATACGCAGTATTTT. Protein sequence: CASSQSWAGGTDTQYF.

The genes are TRBV7-2 and TRBJ1-1; D gene uncertain. V gave up 6 bases and J gave up 11 bases, with 13 bases separating them. The CDR3 covers 11 residues. Germline CDR1 and CDR2: SGHTA and FQGNSA. CDR3 nucleotide sequence: TGTGCCAGCAGTCCCCGGGGTTGGGCTTTCTTT. Protein: CASSPRGWAFF. Based on the CDR3 plus reference TRBV7-2 and TRBJ1-1, the full variable domain is GAGVSQSPSNKVTEKGKDVELRCDPISGHTALYWYRQSLGQGLEFLIYFQGNSAPDKSGLPSDRFSAERTGGSVSTLTIQRTQQEDSAVYLCASSPRGWAFFGQGTRLTVV.

The gene calls are TRBV2 and TRBJ2-2; 9 bases agree with TRBD1. Trimming removed 6 bases from V and 6 bases from J; junction bases left unmatched: 8. The germline CDR1 and CDR2 sequences are SNHLY and FYNNEI. The CDR3 covers 15 residues. The CDR3, as DNA: TGTGCCAGCAGATTACAGGGGGCGCAACCCGGGGAGCTGTTTTTT. Translation: CASRLQGAQPGELFF.

The chain couples TRBV15 to TRBJ2-1; perhaps D is TRBD1 or TRBD2 (6 bases each). The ends were cut back, 4 bases at V and 1 base at J, with 11 bases in the middle. There are 15 residues in the CDR3. Germline CDR1 and CDR2: LNHNV and YYDKDF (reference sequence). The CDR3 is CATSNAGQSYNEQFF. The CDR3 coding sequence is TGTGCCACCAGCAACGCGGGACAATCCTACAATGAGCAGTTCTTC.

J is TRBJ2-1 and V is TRBV27; 9 bases fit TRBD2. Unmatched junction bases numbered 9, after V lost 5 bases and J lost 7 bases. Germline lookup yields CDR1 MNHEY and CDR2 SMNVEV (reference sequence). This CDR3 comprises 15 residues. CDR3 bases: TGTGCCAGCAGTCCCCTAGCGGGATATTCTAATGAGCAGTTCTTC. The encoded protein is CASSPLAGYSNEQFF.

Comments on this clone: The sample holds other DNA sequences that translate to the same CDR3. The rearrangement uses TRBV6-6 and TRBJ2-7; D is uncertain. This CDR3 is built from 13 residues. Trimming removed 2 bases at V and 3 bases at J, with 8 bases between. From germline, CDR1 is MNHNY and CDR2 SVGAGI (reference sequence). The CDR3 nucleotides read TGTGCCAGCAGTTACGAAGGCAGCTACGAGCAGTACTTC. This gives the protein CASSYEGSYEQYF.

This clone appeared a single time. The CDR3 here is CASSESKGGSTDTQYF. The CDR3 nucleotides are TGCGCCAGCAGTGAGTCAAAGGGAGGGAGCACAGATACGCAGTATTTT. The gene calls are TRBV10-1 and TRBJ2-3, with 7 bases identical to TRBD2. CDR1 and CDR2 from the germline V gene are WNHNN and SYGVQD (reference sequence). V shed 0 bases, J shed 0 bases, and the junction held 3 bases outside the gene matches. The CDR3 extends over 16 amino acids.